This is a list of T cell receptor beta chains from one sample in a study of T cells in Graves' hyperthyroidism and ophthalmopathy. MiXCR was run by TCRdb on the multiplex PCR reads, yielding one entry per CDR3 protein. Counted here are approximately 600,000 distinct CDR3 sequences, around 16% occurring once; the ten biggest clones make up less than 4.5%. Material: blood. These receptors were collected from a woman aged 25 to 39 with Graves' hyperthyroidism. Both conserved end residues are part of each CDR3. Each record gives: J gene, V gene, clone size, D gene, CDR3 DNA, CDR3 protein. The D gene is left open where the match is weak. Rows give clone size only sometimes, using once, few, many, or a class for an expanded clone.

>TRBJ2-5|TRBV30|NA|NA
TGTGCCTGGAGTTCAGGGATCCCAGAGACCCAGTACTTC
CAWSSGIPETQYF
>TRBJ2-1|TRBV6-1|NA|TRBD1
TGTGCCAGCAGGGTCCGGGACAGGGGTGGTGAGCAGTTCTTC
CASRVRDRGGEQFF
>TRBJ2-7|TRBV27|many|NA
TGTGCCAGCAGTTCCCCCGGGGGATTGCTCTACGAGCAGTACTTC
CASSSPGGLLYEQYF
>TRBJ2-1|TRBV7-8|many|TRBD2
TGTGCCAGCAGCTATTATCCTCCCGGGACTAGGAATGAGCAGTTCTTC
CASSYYPPGTRNEQFF
>TRBJ2-2|TRBV15|NA|NA
TGTGCCACCAGCAGAGTCCCAGGGACGAACGCCGGGGAGCTGTTTTTT
CATSRVPGTNAGELFF
>TRBJ2-5|TRBV25-1|NA|NA
TGTGCCAGCAGTGAATACCGAGGGGTGCAGACCCAGTACTTC
CASSEYRGVQTQYF
>TRBJ2-3|TRBV12-3/TRBV12-4|many|TRBD1
TGTGCCAGCACCAGGGGGACAGGGACGAGCACAGATACGCAGTATTTT
CASTRGTGTSTDTQYF
>TRBJ2-1|TRBV11-2|many|NA
TGTGCCAGCAGCCCCTATCTGGCCACCAATGAGCAGTTCTTC
CASSPYLATNEQFF
>TRBJ2-1|TRBV6-9|NA|TRBD2
TGTGCCAGCATGGGGACTAGCGGGAGGGTCATTCAACTCAATGAGCAGTTCTTC
CASMGTSGRVIQLNEQFF
>TRBJ1-5|TRBV15|NA|NA
TGTGCCACCAGCAGAGATTCGGCGGGGTCTCGTAATCAGCCCCAGCATTTT
CATSRDSAGSRNQPQHF
>TRBJ2-5|TRBV6-4|once|NA
TGTGCCAGCAGGAAAGTCGAAGAGACCCAGTACTTC
CASRKVEETQYF
>TRBJ1-6|TRBV12-3/TRBV12-4|few|TRBD1
TGTGCCAGCAGTCCCCGGACAGGCCCGAATTCACCCCTCCACTTT
CASSPRTGPNSPLHF
>TRBJ2-1|TRBV5-1|NA|TRBD1
TGCGCCAGCAGCTTGGGAAACAGGGGGCGTTTATCCTACAATGAGCAGTTCTTC
CASSLGNRGRLSYNEQFF
>TRBJ2-6|TRBV6-5|NA|NA
TGTGCCAGCAGTTATTGGGGGGCCCTCTCTGGGGCCAACGTCCTGACTTTC
CASSYWGALSGANVLTF
>TRBJ2-6|TRBV5-8|NA|NA
TGTGCCAGCAGCCCGTGGGGGTACTACTCTGGGGCCAACGTCCTGACTTTC
CASSPWGYYSGANVLTF
>TRBJ2-4|TRBV5-6|few|TRBD2
TGTGCCAGCAGCTTCCTACGAGGGACTAGCGGGAGGCGGCTAGCCAAAAACATTCAGTACTTC
CASSFLRGTSGRRLAKNIQYF
>TRBJ2-6|TRBV27|few|NA
TGTGCCAGCAGTTTATCCTCAGTGGTTACCTCTGGGGCCAACGTCCTGACTTTC
CASSLSSVVTSGANVLTF
>TRBJ2-2|TRBV6-1|few|NA
TGTGCCAGCAGCAAGGATCCCTCGAACACCGGGGAGCTGTTTTTT
CASSKDPSNTGELFF
>TRBJ2-1|TRBV18|many|NA
TGTGCCAGCTCACCCAGCGGTGTCTCCTACAATGAGCAGTTCTTC
CASSPSGVSYNEQFF
>TRBJ2-3|TRBV7-2|few|NA
TGTGCCAGCAGCTTAGACAGGGGGGGTGCAGATACGCAGTATTTT
CASSLDRGGADTQYF
>TRBJ2-5|TRBV29-1|many|NA
TGCAGCGTCCGCAAAGGGGGGGGCTTGGAGACCCAGTACTTC
CSVRKGGGLETQYF
>TRBJ1-2|TRBV6-1|NA|NA
TGTGCCAGCAGTGAACGTCGGAACTATGGCTACACCTTC
CASSERRNYGYTF
>TRBJ2-7|TRBV20-1|many|TRBD1
TGCAGTGCTAGAGATCGGAAAGGGGGCAGCGGCGAGCAGTACTTC
CSARDRKGGSGEQYF
>TRBJ2-5|TRBV5-4|NA|TRBD2
TGTGCCAGCAGCCCAGCGGGAGGACCTTCGGAGACCCAGTACTTC
CASSPAGGPSETQYF
>TRBJ1-6|TRBV5-5|NA|TRBD1
TGTGCCAGCAGTCCAGGGGGCGCTTGGAATTCACCCCTCCACTTT
CASSPGGAWNSPLHF
>TRBJ1-2|TRBV11-3|many|NA
TGTGCCAGCAGTCAGGATCAAGGAATATCACTAAGGGGCTACACCTTC
CASSQDQGISLRGYTF
>TRBJ2-5|TRBV3-1|many|TRBD2
TGTGCCAGCAGCGGCTACCTAGCGGGAAGGATACTGGAGACCCAGTACTTC
CASSGYLAGRILETQYF
>TRBJ2-2|TRBV5-6|few|NA
TGTGCCAGCAGCAGAAACCCAACCGGGGAGCTGTTTTTT
CASSRNPTGELFF
>TRBJ2-3|TRBV2|NA|NA
TGTGCCAGCAGTCCGTCCGGCGTCGGCACAGATACGCAGTATTTT
CASSPSGVGTDTQYF
>TRBJ2-5|TRBV20-1|NA|TRBD2
TGCAGTGCTAGACCCCTAGCGGGATTAGAGACCCAGTACTTC
CSARPLAGLETQYF
>TRBJ1-6|TRBV6-2/TRBV6-3|few|NA
TGTGCCAGCACCCCCATGAGCTCCTATAATTCACCCCTCCACTTT
CASTPMSSYNSPLHF
>TRBJ2-7|TRBV3-1|many|TRBD2
TGTGCCAGCAGCGGTCATAGCGGGAGGCTCGAGCAGTACTTC
CASSGHSGRLEQYF
>TRBJ2-7|TRBV7-2|many|TRBD1
TGTGCCAGCACCCGGAGAGTGGGGACAGGGCCAAACGAGCAGTACTTC
CASTRRVGTGPNEQYF
>TRBJ1-2|TRBV20-1|NA|NA
TGCAGTGCTAGAGCGAGGCACCTCTACTATGGCTACACCTTC
CSARARHLYYGYTF
>TRBJ2-4|TRBV6-1|NA|NA
TGTGCCAGCCGAACGCCGGGGGGCGTCAAAAACATTCAGTACTTC
CASRTPGGVKNIQYF
>TRBJ2-1|TRBV6-1|many|NA
TGTGCCAGCAGTGAAGGGGGTAACTACAATGAGCAGTTCTTC
CASSEGGNYNEQFF
>TRBJ2-7|TRBV11-2|many|NA
TGTGCCAGCAGCCAGGGACTCGTCTCCTACGAGCAGTACTTC
CASSQGLVSYEQYF
>TRBJ2-5|TRBV4-2|few|TRBD2
TGTGCCAGCAGCCAACCATTAGCGGGAGCGACGGAGACCCAGTACTTC
CASSQPLAGATETQYF
>TRBJ2-3|TRBV29-1|NA|NA
TGCAGCGTTGTAGGCGCAGATACGCAGTATTTT
CSVVGADTQYF
>TRBJ2-2|TRBV5-6|NA|TRBD2
TGTGCCAGCAGCTTAGGACTAGCGGCCACCGGGGAGCTGTTTTTT
CASSLGLAATGELFF
>TRBJ1-2|TRBV12-3/TRBV12-4|many|TRBD1
TGTGCCAGCAGCAGACAGGGGGATGGCTACACCTTC
CASSRQGDGYTF
>TRBJ2-1|TRBV20-1|many|NA
TGCAGTGCTCCGACAGGACATCGGTACAATGAGCAGTTCTTC
CSAPTGHRYNEQFF
>TRBJ2-7|TRBV20-1|many|NA
TGCAGTGCTAGACGGGGGGCGAGCTACGAGCAGTACTTC
CSARRGASYEQYF
>TRBJ1-1|TRBV28|many|NA
TGTGCCAGCAGCCTTGGACAGTACACTGAAGCTTTCTTT
CASSLGQYTEAFF
>TRBJ1-1|TRBV5-1|NA|NA
TGCGCCAGCAGCGGAGGGATCGACACTGAAGCTTTCTTT
CASSGGIDTEAFF
>TRBJ2-5|TRBV28|NA|TRBD2
TGTGCCAGCAGTTTCGCGACTAGCGGGTCCCAGGAGACCCAGTACTTC
CASSFATSGSQETQYF
>TRBJ2-7|TRBV19|NA|TRBD2
TGTGCCAGTAGTCCCCGCACTAGCGGTTCAGCCTCCTACGAGCAGTACTTC
CASSPRTSGSASYEQYF
>TRBJ2-1|TRBV27|many|TRBD2
TGTGCCAGCAGCCCCGGCGGGAGATCCTACAATGAGCAGTTCTTC
CASSPGGRSYNEQFF
>TRBJ2-1|TRBV20-1|many|TRBD2
TGCAGTGCTAGAAGGACTAGCGGGGCTAATGAGCAGTTCTTC
CSARRTSGANEQFF
>TRBJ1-4|TRBV28|NA|TRBD1
TGTGCCAGCAGTTTCTTGGAGGACAGGGCGGAAAAACTGTTTTTT
CASSFLEDRAEKLFF
>TRBJ2-5|TRBV24-1|many|TRBD2
TGTGCCACCGCCTCTAGCGGAGCCGCCCAAGAGACCCAGTACTTC
CATASSGAAQETQYF
>TRBJ1-6|TRBV28|NA|TRBD1
TGTGCCAGCAGTTTCACCCGGACAGGGTTAACTAATTCACCCCTCCACTTT
CASSFTRTGLTNSPLHF
>TRBJ1-4|TRBV6-1|NA|TRBD1
TGTGCCAGCAGGACAGGGATTGTTTTTAATGAAAAACTGTTTTTT
CASRTGIVFNEKLFF
>TRBJ1-1|TRBV25-1|few|NA
TGTGCCAGCAGTGATCGTCTGGGGTTGGACACTGAAGCTTTCTTT
CASSDRLGLDTEAFF
>TRBJ1-1|TRBV9|NA|NA
TGTGCCAGCAGCGTAGTAAGGGACACTGAAGCTTTCTTT
CASSVVRDTEAFF
>TRBJ2-6|TRBV3-1|few|NA
TGTGCCAGCAGCCAAGCCCCAGGGACTGGGGCCAACGTCCTGACTTTC
CASSQAPGTGANVLTF
>TRBJ1-4|TRBV30|NA|NA
TGTGCCTGGAGTGTAATTTACCTCCGCAGGGGCCTTAATGAAAAACTGTTTTTT
CAWSVIYLRRGLNEKLFF